This TCR beta chain was sequenced in a study of blood T cells in healthy people across ages (dated by TCRdb to about 2015). As for the study more broadly: In model experiments, template switching captured about one uniquely barcoded TCR beta cDNA molecule for every two T cells. The study measured age-related changes in TCR beta repertoire diversity using deep sequencing normalized with unique cDNA molecular identifiers. The donors were divided into four age groups: young (average about 15 years), middle-aged (about 40), aged (about 60) and long-lived (more than 75). Using the same blood draw, the study looked at two additional independent replicas of 1 million unique cDNA reads for two donors, one aged 18 to 30 and the other aged 80 or older.

Libraries were made using 5' RACE. The sequencer listed for this sample is Illumina HiSeq 2500. The second PCR ran for about 6 to 11 cycles and used a J-beta primer mix along with a sample-barcoded 5' primer. A unique molecular identifier was introduced onto each TCR beta cDNA molecule by a template-switch 5' adaptor carrying 12 random nucleotides. Each sample yielded at least 3 million CDR3-containing paired-end reads. All of the RNA was converted into first-strand cDNA using the Mint cDNA synthesis kit, with a TRBC-specific oligonucleotide serving as the primer. All cDNA was treated with uracil-DNA glycosylase and then went through a first 18-cycle PCR with the universal primers M1SS and BC2_uni_R. The authors processed their data as follows. Normalization of each sample was performed by random selection of 1 million high-quality reads, each carrying a distinct molecular identifier. Reads with shared molecular identifiers were discarded instead of being binned into consensus sequences. MiTCR, set to a Q25 quality threshold and the strictest error-elimination algorithm, was used for CDR3 identification, clonotype clustering and error correction. Lower-bound total TCR beta diversity was estimated with a nonparametric unseen species model using Euler transformation. Through fastp at Q25 and MiXCR, TCRdb rebuilt clones from the public reads, retaining in-frame beta chains. Rows are combined by CDR3 protein, so each entry shows the most common genes and DNA. TCRdb, not the original authors, processed these V and J calls. The sample profile shows around 700,000 distinct CDR3 sequences; about 25% of them were found once. The top ten hold more than 8.5% of the sample.

The CDR3 contains 15 residues, cysteine and phenylalanine counted. The read is trimmed to its CDR3 DNA, 45 bases read in frame from base 1. CDR1 KGHDR and CDR2 SFDVKD are derived from the germline V gene. What the authors observed across the whole study: Compared with the aged group, more naive CD4+ T cells, fewer expanded clones and increased TCR diversity were shown by the long-lived group, suggesting age selection. The percentage of naive T cells measured by flow cytometry correlated strongly with observed TCR beta diversity. Because the CMV infection status of the donors was unknown, age-related changes in expanded clonotypes may potentially have been confounded. As age increased, observed TCR beta diversity per million T cells dropped in a roughly linear way, and a significant reduction was already evident by age around 41. Estimates of total diversity based on one million sequenced T cells were considered lower bounds and underestimates. Bulk unsorted PBMC profiling prevented conclusive comparison of naive and antigen-experienced compartments.

Systemically healthy Caucasian individuals from Russia, about 38 in total and aged about 6 to 100 years, were included as donors. Each donor gave about 9.7 milliliters of peripheral blood, drawn into EDTA-treated Vacutainer tubes. Ficoll-Paque density-gradient centrifugation was used to isolate PBMCs, with at least 7 million per sample. Trizol reagent was used to extract total RNA from the PBMCs, yielding at least 6 micrograms per sample. For every donor, an aliquot of PBMCs went through flow cytometry to measure the percentages of naive CD45RAhigh/CD27high T cells. This clonotype has just a few counts. Its binding antigen is unknown. No much larger clone is present one base from it, and per-base qualities are unavailable. These data are also associated with another study on T cells of mothers and their children. The second investigation adds: Nine systemically healthy Caucasian individuals, comprising three mothers and their six children, were included as donors. cDNA synthesis used all of the extracted RNA, with 1.5 ug of RNA in each 15 ul reaction. In the second PCR, the M1S primer added sample barcodes and 2-4 random nucleotides. Over 9.5 million TCR beta CDR3 reads were obtained for each mother, and millions of reads were obtained for each child. Thymic selection similarly shapes TCR recombination output in related and unrelated pairs, with minor effect from inherited differences. Related mother-child pairs always showed normalized repertoire overlap that was slightly higher than in unrelated mother-child pairs, though the difference was never significant. With a sensitivity of 90 to 100 clones per million clonotypes, no persistent microchimeric T cell clones were detected. In the study, deep NGS was used to compare the TCR beta repertoires of mothers and children, and features distinguishing related mother-child pairs from unrelated individuals were sought. Mothers averaged about 40 +/- 4 years of age and children averaged roughly 11 +/- 4 years. After adapter ligation with NEBNext reagents, the libraries were sequenced on Illumina HiSeq 2000 with 100+100 nt paired-end reads. To prevent cross-contamination, the mother and child libraries were prepared a month apart and were sequenced in separate runs. For each donor, between roughly 500,000 and 2,100,000 distinct TCR beta clonotypes were identified. Naive TCR beta clonotypes were estimated from low-frequency clonotypes matched to each donor's FACS-determined naive share, without sorting.

The sequenced material came from blood. The rearranged segments are TRBV24-1 and TRBJ2-5; the D gene is perhaps TRBD1, from 6 matching bases. The J call may be mistaken, given a closer DNA end match to TRBJ2-1. This sequence originates from a boy between 5 and 17 years old in good health. The sequenced DNA: TGTGCCACCAGCTCCGGGACAATGTATGGATCTGAGCAGTTCTTC. Its protein is CATSSGTMYGSEQFF.